The 2 T cell receptor beta chains listed next were all sequenced from one sample in a study of cytomegalovirus exposure and HLA in healthy donors (dated by TCRdb to between 2016 and 2019). The library was made by the immunoSEQ multiplex PCR assay. A mixture of 60 forward primers for TCR Vbeta segments and 13 reverse primers for TCR Jbeta segments was used in the multiplex PCR. The table was pulled from immuneACCESS by TCRdb, which kept in-frame rearrangements only. Such tables lose some clones; where checked, under half of the loss comes from unresolved V genes, and the rest has no known cause. The sample table shows about 200,000 clones, and roughly four fifths are seen once. Around 1.5% of the sample comes from the top ten. The sample taken for sequencing was PBMCs. The source of these receptors is a girl aged 10-17 years in good health and CMV-seronegative.

The chain has TRBV7-9 and TRBJ1-4, with unresolved D. The V and J ends lost 0 bases and 4 bases respectively, with 9 bases between them. The CDR3 is 15 residues long. Germline V gene data show CDR1 as SEHNR and CDR2 as FQNEAQ (reference sequence). CDR3 bases: TGTGCCAGCAGCTTAGCAAGAGGGCTTAATGAAAAACTGTTTTTT. Its translation is CASSLARGLNEKLFF.

The chain links TRBV6-5 to TRBJ2-2; weak D call: TRBD1 (5 bases). Per the germline V gene, CDR1 is MNHEY and CDR2 is SVGAGI. V dropped 7 bases and J dropped 3 bases, with 15 bases sitting between them. There are 15 residues in the CDR3. The CDR3 reads CASKKQSGYTGELFF. The CDR3 DNA follows: TGTGCCAGCAAAAAGCAATCAGGGTACACCGGGGAGCTGTTTTTT.